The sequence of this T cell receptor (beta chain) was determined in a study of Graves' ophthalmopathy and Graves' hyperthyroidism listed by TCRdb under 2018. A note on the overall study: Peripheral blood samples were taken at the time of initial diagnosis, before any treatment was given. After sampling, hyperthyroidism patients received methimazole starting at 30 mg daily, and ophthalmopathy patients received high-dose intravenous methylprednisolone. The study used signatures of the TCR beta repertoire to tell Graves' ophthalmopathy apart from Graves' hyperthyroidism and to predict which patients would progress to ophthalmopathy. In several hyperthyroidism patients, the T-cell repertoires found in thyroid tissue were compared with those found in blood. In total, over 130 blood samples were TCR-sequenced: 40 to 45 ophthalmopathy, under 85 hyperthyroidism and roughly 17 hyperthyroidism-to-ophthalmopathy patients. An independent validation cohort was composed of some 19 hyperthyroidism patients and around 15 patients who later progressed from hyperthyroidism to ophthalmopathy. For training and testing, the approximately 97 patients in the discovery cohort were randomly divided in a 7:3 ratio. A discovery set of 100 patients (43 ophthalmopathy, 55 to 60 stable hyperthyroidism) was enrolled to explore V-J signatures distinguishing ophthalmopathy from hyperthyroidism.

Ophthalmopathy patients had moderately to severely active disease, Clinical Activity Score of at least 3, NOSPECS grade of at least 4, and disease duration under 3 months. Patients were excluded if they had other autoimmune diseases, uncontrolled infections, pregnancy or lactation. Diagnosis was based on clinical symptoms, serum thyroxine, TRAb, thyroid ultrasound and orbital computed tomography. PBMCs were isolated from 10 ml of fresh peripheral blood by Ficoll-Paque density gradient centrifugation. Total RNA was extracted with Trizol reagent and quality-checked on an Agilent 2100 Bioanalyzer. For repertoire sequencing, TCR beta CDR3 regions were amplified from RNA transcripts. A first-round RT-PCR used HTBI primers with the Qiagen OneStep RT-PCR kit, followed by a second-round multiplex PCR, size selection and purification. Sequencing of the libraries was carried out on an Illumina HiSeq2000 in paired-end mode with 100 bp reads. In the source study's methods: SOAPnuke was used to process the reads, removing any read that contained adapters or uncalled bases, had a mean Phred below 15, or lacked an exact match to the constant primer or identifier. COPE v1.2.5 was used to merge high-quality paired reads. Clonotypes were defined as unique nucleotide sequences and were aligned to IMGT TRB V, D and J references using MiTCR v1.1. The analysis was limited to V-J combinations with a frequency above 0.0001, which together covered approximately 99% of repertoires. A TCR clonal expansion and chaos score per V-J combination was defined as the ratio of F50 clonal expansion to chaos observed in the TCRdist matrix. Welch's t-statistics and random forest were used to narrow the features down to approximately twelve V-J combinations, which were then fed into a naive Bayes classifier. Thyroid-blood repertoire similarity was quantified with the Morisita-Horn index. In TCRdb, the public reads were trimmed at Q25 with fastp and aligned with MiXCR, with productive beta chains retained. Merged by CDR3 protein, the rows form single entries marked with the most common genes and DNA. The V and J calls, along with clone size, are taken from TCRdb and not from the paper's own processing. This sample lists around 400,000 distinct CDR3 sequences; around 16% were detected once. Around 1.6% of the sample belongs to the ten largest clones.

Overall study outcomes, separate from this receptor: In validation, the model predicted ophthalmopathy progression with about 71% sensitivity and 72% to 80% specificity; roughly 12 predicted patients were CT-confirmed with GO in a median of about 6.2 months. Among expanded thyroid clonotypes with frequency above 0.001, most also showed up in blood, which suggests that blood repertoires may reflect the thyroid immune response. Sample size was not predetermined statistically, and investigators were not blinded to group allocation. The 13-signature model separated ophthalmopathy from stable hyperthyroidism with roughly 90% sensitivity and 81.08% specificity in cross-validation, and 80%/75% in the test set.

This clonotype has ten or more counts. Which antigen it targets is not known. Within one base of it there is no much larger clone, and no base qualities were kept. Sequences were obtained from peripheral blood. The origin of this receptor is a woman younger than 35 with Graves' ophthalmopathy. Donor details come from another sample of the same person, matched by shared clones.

The nucleotides read TGTGCCAGCTTGGGGGACCAAGAGACCCAGTACTTC. Its translation reads: CASLGDQETQYF. The chain is made from TRBV2 and TRBJ2-5; the D gene is possibly TRBD1 or TRBD2, each agreeing over 5 bases. The germline ends are 7 bases apart after V is trimmed by 8 bases and J by 0 bases. For CDR1 and CDR2, the germline V gene lists SNHLY and FYNNEI. The CDR3 runs 12 amino acids, cysteine and phenylalanine included. The entry retains the CDR3 DNA only, 36 bases that are in frame from base 1.